Following are 3 T cell receptor beta chains from one sample sequenced in a study of blood T cell repertoires in COVID-19. The protocol was immunoSEQ multiplex PCR, while the TCRdb copy is restricted to in-frame clones and leaves out a portion. The repertoire holds about 100,000 clones, with around 85% as singletons. Sequencing input: peripheral blood. These receptors all stem from a man aged 45 to 65 with active or convalescent COVID-19.

The rearrangement links TRBV29-1 to TRBJ1-2; TRBD1 matches at 7 bases. V lost 6 bases and J lost 3; bases outside the gene matches: 7. The germline CDR1 and CDR2 sequences are SQVTM and ANQGSEA. This CDR3 contains 13 residues. The CDR3 is CSVGGGADYGYTF. The CDR3 DNA follows: TGCAGCGTAGGAGGGGGCGCGGACTATGGCTACACCTTC.

The chain is built from TRBV5-1 and TRBJ2-1; weak D call: TRBD2 (6 bases). Deletions cut 0 bases from V and 0 bases from J, with 13 bases between. Germline V gene sequence: CDR1 SGHRS, CDR2 YFSETQ. CDR3 length equals 17 residues. Here the CDR3 reads CASSLAPSANSYNEQFF. The CDR3 region has the DNA TGCGCCAGCAGCTTGGCTCCTAGCGCCAACTCCTACAATGAGCAGTTCTTC. The complete variable domain, with remaining parts taken from reference TRBV5-1 and TRBJ2-1, reads KAGVTQTPRYLIKTRGQQVTLSCSPISGHRSVSWYQQTPGQGLQFLFEYFSETQRNKGNFPGRFSGRQFSNSRSEMNVSTLELGDSALYLCASSLAPSANSYNEQFFGPGTRLTVL.

The V gene is TRBV6-1, the J gene TRBJ2-4; TRBD2 aligns across 15 bases. Germline V gene lookup returns CDR1 MNHNS and CDR2 SASEGT. V trimming: 1 base; J trimming: 0 bases; junction bases outside the gene matches: 7. This CDR3 contains 20 residues. The DNA for the CDR3 is TGTGCCAGCAGTGAAGGGTGGACTAGCGGGAGGGCCTTAGCCAAAAACATTCAGTACTTC. Translated: CASSEGWTSGRALAKNIQYF.